A selection of T cell receptor beta chains follows, all from one sample in a study of beta chain features in type 1 diabetes. TCRdb's copy holds only in-frame clones and misses some; the assay was immunoSEQ multiplex PCR. The table has about 340,000 clones, around 9.3% seen once. Sequenced sample: central memory CD4+ T cells from blood. The source of these receptors is a man aged 25-45 years with type 1 diabetes. The CDR3 runs from the conserved cysteine through the conserved F or W. The D gene is left open where the match is weak. Only part of the rows carry a size: once, few, many, or a class if the clone is expanded.

TRBJ1-2 | - | - | TRBV4-3 | CASSQDSQRTGSYTF | TGCGCCAGCAGCCAAGATTCTCAACGGACGGGTAGCTACACCTTC
TRBJ1-1 | - | - | TRBV7-9 | CASTGGRANTEAFF | TGTGCCAGCACCGGCGGCAGGGCGAACACTGAAGCTTTCTTT
TRBJ1-4 | few | - | TRBV9 | CASSVGRDGPEKLFF | TGTGCCAGCAGCGTAGGAAGGGACGGCCCTGAAAAACTGTTTTTT
TRBJ2-3 | few | - | TRBV15 | CATSREGNGDTQYF | TGTGCCACCAGCAGAGAGGGTAACGGGGATACGCAGTATTTT
TRBJ2-1 | few | TRBD2 | TRBV30 | CAWAGLAGREQFF | TGTGCCTGGGCGGGACTAGCGGGGCGTGAGCAGTTCTTC
TRBJ1-3 | - | - | TRBV11-2 | CASSLGDVSGNTIYF | TGTGCCAGCAGCTTAGGAGACGTGAGTGGAAACACCATATATTTT
TRBJ2-2 | - | - | TRBV5-1 | CASSLERTGVTGELFF | TGCGCCAGCAGCTTGGAGCGGACTGGGGTCACCGGGGAGCTGTTTTTT
TRBJ1-4 | few | - | TRBV10-3 | CGETHTNEKLFF | TGTGGAGAGACGCATACTAATGAAAAACTGTTTTTT
TRBJ2-1 | - | TRBD2 | TRBV7-2 | CASSPGRASGGEQFF | TGTGCCAGCAGCCCAGGGAGGGCTAGCGGAGGGGAGCAGTTCTTC
TRBJ2-7 | many | TRBD1 | TRBV28 | CASSETGGSYEQYF | TGTGCCAGCAGTGAGACAGGGGGCAGCTACGAGCAGTACTTC
TRBJ2-3 | few | - | TRBV5-1 | CASSPGTADTQYF | TGCGCCAGCAGCCCGGGTACGGCAGATACGCAGTATTTT
TRBJ1-1 | few | - | TRBV4-3 | CASSQETSSGTRATEAFF | TGCGCCAGCAGCCAAGAGACCTCCTCCGGGACAAGGGCCACTGAAGCTTTCTTT
TRBJ2-5 | - | TRBD2 | TRBV11-2 | CASSPGLGTIQETQYF | TGTGCCAGCAGCCCCGGATTGGGGACTATTCAAGAGACCCAGTACTTC
TRBJ2-3 | - | - | TRBV6-1 | CATRAGEADTQYF | TGTGCCACCAGGGCAGGGGAGGCAGATACGCAGTATTTT
TRBJ2-5 | few | - | TRBV13 | CASSPGFGDPTKTQYF | TGTGCCAGCAGCCCAGGGTTTGGGGACCCTACCAAGACCCAGTACTTC
TRBJ1-5 | few | - | TRBV4-3 | CASSQDREWPQHF | TGCGCCAGCAGCCAAGACAGGGAATGGCCCCAGCATTTT
TRBJ1-4 | many | TRBD1 | TRBV7-9 | CASSLTGGQANEKLFF | TGTGCCAGCAGCTTAACGGGGGGACAGGCCAATGAAAAACTGTTTTTT
TRBJ2-2 | - | - | TRBV7-9 | CESCDTNTGELFF | TGTGAGAGCTGCGACACCAACACCGGGGAGCTGTTTTTT
TRBJ2-1 | few | - | TRBV18 | CATSPGGFKANNEQFF | TGTGCCACCTCCCCCGGGGGTTTTAAAGCCAACAATGAGCAGTTCTTC
TRBJ2-3 | - | TRBD2 | TRBV7-2 | CASSLGPAGGQGTQYF | TGTGCCAGCAGCTTAGGTCCAGCGGGGGGGCAGGGTACGCAGTATTTT
TRBJ1-2 | few | TRBD1 | TRBV6-1 | CASRGDRAYGYTF | TGTGCCAGCAGGGGGGACAGGGCGTATGGCTACACCTTC
TRBJ2-3 | - | TRBD2 | TRBV11-2 | CASSLSTSGGDTQYF | TGTGCCAGCAGCCTCAGCACTAGCGGGGGAGATACGCAGTATTTT
TRBJ1-6 | - | TRBD1 | TRBV10-3 | CAISGQGGYDSPLHF | TGTGCCATCAGTGGACAGGGGGGGTATGATTCACCCCTCCACTTT
TRBJ2-5 | few | - | TRBV5-1 | CASSYGTLQETQYF | TGCGCCAGCAGCTACGGGACTCTACAAGAGACCCAGTACTTC
TRBJ2-6 | many | - | TRBV28 | CASSGAPGANVLTF | TGTGCCAGCAGCGGGGCCCCTGGGGCCAACGTCCTGACTTTC
TRBJ1-1 | few | TRBD1 | TRBV28 | CASSNDRDAFF | TGTGCCAGCAGCAATGACAGGGACGCTTTCTTT
TRBJ2-7 | few | - | TRBV30 | CAWRGISYEQYF | TGTGCCTGGAGAGGTATCTCCTACGAGCAGTACTTC
TRBJ2-5 | - | - | TRBV5-1 | CASKGNQETQYF | TGCGCCAGCAAGGGGAATCAAGAGACCCAGTACTTC
TRBJ2-7 | few | - | TRBV14 | CASSHQGPREQYF | TGTGCCAGCAGCCACCAGGGGCCGAGGGAGCAGTACTTC
TRBJ1-2 | few | - | TRBV6-1 | CASSGYREGVGYTF | TGTGCCAGCAGTGGATACAGGGAGGGTGTCGGCTACACCTTC
TRBJ2-5 | few | - | TRBV27 | CASSSRGTQYF | TGTGCCAGCAGTTCCCGGGGGACCCAGTACTTC
TRBJ1-1 | few | - | TRBV7-2 | CASSLTRENTEAFF | TGTGCCAGCAGCTTAACCCGAGAGAACACTGAAGCTTTCTTT
TRBJ2-1 | few | - | TRBV7-8 | CASSPRVVNEQFF | TGTGCCAGCAGCCCACGGGTTGTAAATGAGCAGTTCTTC
TRBJ1-1 | few | - | TRBV7-8 | CASSPGQMNTEAFF | TGTGCCAGCAGCCCTGGACAGATGAACACTGAAGCTTTCTTT
TRBJ2-6 | - | - | TRBV30 | CAWSVQRASGANVLTF | TGTGCCTGGAGTGTACAAAGAGCTTCTGGGGCCAACGTCCTGACTTTC
TRBJ1-5 | - | - | TRBV21-1 | CASRRGAEQPQHF | TGTGCCAGCAGAAGGGGGGCAGAGCAGCCCCAGCATTTT
TRBJ1-2 | few | TRBD1 | TRBV7-9 | CASSFGQGPYGYTF | TGTGCCAGCAGCTTTGGACAGGGGCCTTATGGCTACACCTTC
TRBJ1-1 | - | - | TRBV29-1 | CSVARLMNTEAFF | TGCAGCGTTGCTAGATTGATGAACACTGAAGCTTTCTTT
TRBJ1-1 | few | - | TRBV18 | CASSPDWGTEAFF | TGTGCCAGCTCACCAGATTGGGGCACTGAAGCTTTCTTT
TRBJ1-4 | - | - | TRBV2 | CASRDLDAGEKLFF | TGTGCCAGCAGGGACCTGGACGCTGGTGAAAAACTGTTTTTT
TRBJ1-1 | - | - | TRBV7-2 | CASSLGSPEAFF | TGTGCCAGCAGCTTAGGGTCTCCCGAAGCTTTCTTT
TRBJ2-2 | - | - | TRBV18 | CASSPISANTGELFF | TGTGCCAGCTCACCGATATCCGCGAACACCGGGGAGCTGTTTTTT
TRBJ1-1 | few | TRBD1 | TRBV29-1 | CSVTGEGYTEAFF | TGCAGCGTAACAGGGGAAGGGTACACTGAAGCTTTCTTT
TRBJ2-7 | - | - | TRBV4-3 | CASSLLAGPPYEQYF | TGCGCCAGCAGCCTCCTCGCGGGGCCTCCCTACGAGCAGTACTTC
TRBJ2-2 | many | - | TRBV2 | CASKRLGVDTGELFF | TGTGCCAGCAAAAGGTTGGGGGTTGACACCGGGGAGCTGTTTTTT
TRBJ2-2 | many | - | TRBV7-2 | CASSPSGELFF | TGTGCCAGCAGTCCGTCCGGGGAGCTGTTTTTT
TRBJ2-7 | few | TRBD2 | TRBV4-1 | CASSQEASGPVEQYF | TGCGCCAGCAGCCAAGAGGCTAGCGGGCCGGTCGAGCAGTACTTC
TRBJ1-1 | - | TRBD1 | TRBV6-5 | CASSSPGQRNTEAFF | TGTGCCAGCAGCTCGCCGGGACAGAGGAACACTGAAGCTTTCTTT
TRBJ2-5 | - | - | TRBV4-3 | CASSPGAGETQYF | TGCGCCAGCAGCCCTGGGGCGGGGGAGACCCAGTACTTC
TRBJ1-5 | - | - | TRBV7-6 | CASSLGGGTHSQPQHF | TGTGCCAGCAGCTTAGGAGGCGGGACTCATAGTCAGCCCCAGCATTTT